The entry below describes one TCR beta chain. Its target is not known. This sample was included in a study of cytomegalovirus exposure and HLA in healthy donors. The CDR3 has 14 amino acids. Germline V CDR1 and CDR2: SGHNT, YYREEE (reference sequence). Trimming stripped 2 bases from V and 3 bases from J, with 9 bases between. Whole-study results and caveats: Altogether, some 170 TCR beta chains were recorded as cytomegalovirus-associated.

Primers included in the PCR were 60 Vbeta and 13 Jbeta primers. Sequencing was performed with immunoSEQ multiplex PCR; in TCRdb, only in-frame clones are kept and a portion is missing. In the table there are roughly 190,000 clones, approximately 84% of which are singletons. This clonotype was sampled from a female donor in good health and CMV-seronegative. Source material: PBMCs. The chain carries TRBV5-4 and TRBJ1-3; D perhaps matches TRBD1 (6 bases). In nucleotides, the CDR3 is TGTGCCAGCAGCTTCGGACAGATTGGAAACACCATATATTTT. It is translated as CASSFGQIGNTIYF.